The 19 T cell receptor beta chains listed next were all sequenced from one sample in a study of Ad26.COV2.S vaccination and SARS-CoV-2 variants. TCRdb keeps only in-frame clones here, not all; method: immunoSEQ multiplex PCR. The profile shows under 500,000 clones, roughly 90% of them singletons. Treatment: roughly 18 received Ad26.COV2.S at low or high dose, single or two shots; roughly five received placebo; per-sample allocation not given. Following the first vaccine or placebo injection, samples were taken on day 63. The starting material was peripheral blood, obtained in a trial of Ad26.COV2.S vaccine versus placebo. Receptor source: a person aged 18-65 years who received the Ad26.COV2.S COVID-19 vaccine or a placebo.

The rearrangement uses TRBV6-5 and TRBJ2-7, with D perhaps matching TRBD1 (6 bases). The germline V gene has CDR1 MNHEY and CDR2 SVGAGI. The CDR3 totals 15 residues. V lost 1 base and J lost 2, with 12 bases in between. CDR3 sequence (DNA): TGTGCCAGCAGTTACTGGTCAGGGGACCCCTACGAGCAGTACTTC. This translates into CASSYWSGDPYEQYF.

The J gene is TRBJ1-2, the V gene TRBV6-2 or TRBV6-3, with D possibly matching TRBD1 (5 bases). Germline CDR1 MNHEY, CDR2 SVGEGT. Trimming shortened V by 1 base and J by 9 bases, and 21 bases separated the two germline ends. CDR3 size: 16 residues. The CDR3 region has the DNA TGTGCCAGCAGTTACTGGGCTGTCGGGGGAGGCTTGAGCTACACCTTC. Amino acid sequence: CASSYWAVGGGLSYTF.

The V call is TRBV7-9, the J call TRBJ2-7, with a possible D match to TRBD1 (5 bases). The CDR3 has 12 amino acids. Per germline, CDR1 SEHNR and CDR2 FQNEAQ (reference sequence). V lost 5 bases and J lost 3, with 8 bases in between. The CDR3 region is CASSRGGYEQYF. In nucleotides, the CDR3 is TGTGCCAGCAGCAGGGGTGGCTACGAGCAGTACTTC.

This clone was recorded a few times. The rearrangement joins TRBV3-1 (or the pseudogene TRBV3-2) to TRBJ2-7; D gene ambiguous. Germline values: CDR1 LGHDT, CDR2 YNNKEL (reference sequence). The CDR3 contains 14 residues. The V end was cut by 1 base, the J end by 7 bases, with 14 bases between. The CDR3 nucleotides are TGTGCCAGCAGCCAAGTCACGGCTCTCGGGGAGCAGTACTTC. It encodes CASSQVTALGEQYF.

This chain links TRBV18 with TRBJ2-2; no firm D call. CDR1 and CDR2 from the germline V gene are KGHSH and LQKENI. The CDR3 covers 12 residues. Trimming took 3 bases from V and 8 from J, leaving 7 bases between them. CDR3 sequence reads: CASSPVLGELFF. In DNA form, the CDR3 reads TGTGCCAGCTCACCGGTGTTGGGGGAGCTGTTTTTT.

This clone was detected a few times. This chain connects TRBV5-8 to TRBJ1-5; D possibly corresponds to TRBD1 (5 bases). The CDR3 has 17 residues. V dropped 2 bases and J dropped 6 bases, with 21 bases sitting between them. CDR1 SGHTS and CDR2 YDEGEE come from the germline V gene. The CDR3 nucleotides read TGTGCCAGCAGCTTACAGTCAGGGAGGGGATCCCTTCAGCCCCAGCATTTT. Protein: CASSLQSGRGSLQPQHF.

The V gene is TRBV2, the J gene TRBJ1-2, with TRBD1 identical over 7 bases. The length of the CDR3 is 14 residues. Trimming took 7 bases from V and 2 from J; bases not matched to a gene: 7. CDR1 and CDR2 (germline): SNHLY, FYNNEI. CDR3 amino acids: CASKPGQVNYGYTF. Here the CDR3 DNA reads TGTGCCAGCAAGCCCGGACAGGTGAACTATGGCTACACCTTC.

The chain carries TRBV9 and TRBJ1-6; tentatively, D is TRBD1 (5 bases). This CDR3 has 17 residues. The V end was cut by 3 bases, the J end by 2 bases, with 15 bases between. Germline V gives CDR1 SGDLS, CDR2 YYNGEE. In DNA form, the CDR3 reads TGTGCCAGCAGCGCGTACCAGGGCCCTCCCTATAATTCACCCCTCCACTTT. It is translated as CASSAYQGPPYNSPLHF.

This clone was seen once. The chain carries TRBV11-2 and TRBJ2-7; 7 nucleotides agree with TRBD2. Germline trimming cut 1 base from V and 3 bases from J; bases unmatched to any gene: 3. The germline V gene has CDR1 SGHAT and CDR2 FQNNGV. The CDR3 runs to 14 residues. The CDR3 sequence: CASSLGSGDYEQYF. DNA of the CDR3: TGTGCCAGCAGCTTAGGGAGCGGGGACTACGAGCAGTACTTC.

V and J are TRBV5-1 and TRBJ2-7; weak D call: TRBD1 (6 bases). Germline V gives CDR1 SGHRS, CDR2 YFSETQ. Trimming stripped 3 bases from V and 0 bases from J, with 13 bases between. The CDR3 length is 15 residues. CDR3 nucleotides: TGCGCCAGCAGCTCGGACAGTGGCTTCTCCTACGAGCAGTACTTC. Amino acid sequence: CASSSDSGFSYEQYF.

The CDR3: CASSQNSGGAREQFF. The CDR3 DNA reads as TGTGCCAGCAGTCAAAATAGCGGGGGGGCAAGGGAGCAGTTCTTC. This sequence joins TRBV27 and TRBJ2-1; TRBD2 matches 11 bases. With V trimmed by 5 bases and J by 10 bases, 10 bases remained unmatched. CDR3 length equals 15 residues. CDR1 is MNHEY and CDR2 is SMNVEV in the germline V gene (reference sequence).

The CDR3, as DNA: TGTGCCAGCAGCAAAACGACTTTTCAAGAGACCCAGTACTTC. This translates into CASSKTTFQETQYF. The chain recombines TRBV6-2 or TRBV6-3 with TRBJ2-5; D remains ambiguous. The CDR3 consists of 14 residues. V dropped 6 bases and J dropped 2 bases, with 13 bases sitting between them. CDR1 is MNHEY and CDR2 is SVGEGT in the germline V gene.

This clone was counted a single time. The V call is TRBV19, the J call TRBJ1-1; a possible D gene is TRBD1 (5 bases). Looked up from germline, CDR1 is LNHDA and CDR2 is SQIVND (reference sequence). V shed 2 bases and J shed 1 base, with 11 bases lying between them. The CDR3 loop spans 15 amino acids. This CDR3 is CASSIFDRPNTEAFF. CDR3 coding DNA: TGTGCCAGTAGTATATTCGACAGACCGAACACTGAAGCTTTCTTT.

The V gene is TRBV3-1 (or the pseudogene TRBV3-2), the J gene TRBJ1-4; D might be TRBD1 (6 bases). CDR3 length: 21 residues. The V gene's germline CDR1 is LGHDT and CDR2 YNNKEL (reference sequence). The V end lost 1 base, the J end lost 0 bases, and 24 bases lay between the germline ends. CDR3 loop: CASSQVVRGAALVATNEKLFF. CDR3 bases: TGTGCCAGCAGCCAAGTTGTTCGGGGGGCCGCACTCGTTGCAACTAATGAAAAACTGTTTTTT.

The chain combines TRBV2 with TRBJ2-7; D remains unclear. CDR3 length: 11 residues. V lost 4 bases to trimming and J lost 4 bases, with 5 bases between them. Germline CDR1 and CDR2: SNHLY and FYNNEI. The CDR3 region has the DNA TGTGCCAGCAGTGTTTCATACGAGCAGTACTTC. Its protein product is CASSVSYEQYF. Looking up the rest from reference TRBV2 and TRBJ2-7 gives the full variable domain: EPEVTQTPSHQVTQMGQEVILRCVPISNHLYFYWYRQILGQKVEFLVSFYNNEISEKSEIFDDQFSVERPDGSNFTLKIRSTKLEDSAMYFCASSVSYEQYFGPGTRLTVT.

CDR3 bases: TGTGCCAGCAGTTTAGCCGGGGGAAGGTCTTTGAACACTGAAGCTTTCTTT. Translated, it gives CASSLAGGRSLNTEAFF. The J gene is TRBJ1-1, the V gene TRBV28, with D tentatively TRBD1 (5 bases). The germline V gene encodes CDR1 MDHEN and CDR2 SYDVKM. V was trimmed by 2 bases and J by 0 bases, leaving 16 bases between them. The length of the CDR3 is 17 residues.

V is TRBV11-2 and J is TRBJ2-1; D not resolved. Looked up from germline, CDR1 is SGHAT and CDR2 is FQNNGV. CDR3 length equals 12 residues. V was cut by 2 bases and J by 4 bases, with 3 bases left in between. CDR3 protein: CASSLTYNEQFF. Here the CDR3 DNA reads TGTGCCAGCAGCTTAACATACAATGAGCAGTTCTTC.

This clone was observed once. The J gene is TRBJ1-1, the V gene TRBV7-8, with TRBD1 as a possible D gene (6 bases). Per germline, CDR1 SGHVS and CDR2 FQNEAQ. The CDR3 sequence is 15 residues long. Between the trimmed V and J ends, which lost 5 bases and 0 bases, there was a span of 13 bases. The CDR3 loop reads CASSVIQGMNTEAFF. The CDR3 DNA follows: TGTGCCAGCAGCGTTATACAGGGCATGAACACTGAAGCTTTCTTT.

J is TRBJ2-1 and V is TRBV10-3, with 9 bases that match TRBD2. Germline values: CDR1 ENHRY, CDR2 SYGVKD. This CDR3 is built from 14 residues. Losses at the gene ends were 3 bases for V and 8 bases for J; bases not matched to a gene: 5. Here the CDR3 reads CAISDPAGGHEQFF. CDR3 DNA: TGTGCCATCAGTGATCCAGCGGGGGGCCATGAGCAGTTCTTC.